This TCR beta chain was obtained from a study of CD8 T cells in ankylosing spondylitis. Study-wide results and limits: A number of the motif variants had already been described in reactive arthritis synovial fluid and blood. Reports say disease-linked clones showed up significantly more in matched ankylosing spondylitis synovial fluid.

In germline, CDR1 is SGDLS, CDR2 YYNGEE. The ends were cut back, 4 bases at V and 6 bases at J, with 17 bases in the middle. This CDR3 is 14 amino acids long. TCRdb reanalysed the 5' RACE reads using MiXCR and keeps one entry per CDR3 protein. The table lists about 39,000 distinct CDR3 sequences, about 4% of them singletons. There are many counts of this clonotype. What it recognizes is unknown. Sequencing was done on a sample of blood, either unsorted or a sorted T cell fraction (not recorded which). This clonotype was obtained from a female donor with ankylosing spondylitis or in good health (not recorded which). The chain employs TRBV9 and TRBJ2-7; the D call may be TRBD1 or TRBD2 (6 bases each). CDR3 sequence (DNA): TGTGCCAGCAGCCCCCGATGGGGGGCAACCGAGCAGTACTTC. Protein: CASSPRWGATEQYF. The complete variable domain, with remaining parts taken from reference TRBV9 and TRBJ2-7, reads DSGVTQTPKHLITATGQRVTLRCSPRSGDLSVYWYQQSLDQGLQFLIQYYNGEERAKGNILERFSAQQFPDLHSELNLSSLELGDSALYFCASSPRWGATEQYFGPGTRLTVT.